These 9 T cell receptor beta chains were sequenced from one sample in a study of cytomegalovirus exposure and HLA in healthy donors (dated by TCRdb to the late 2010s). The protocol used for the library was the immunoSEQ multiplex PCR assay. For the multiplex PCR, a mixture combining 60 forward primers for TCR Vbeta segments and 13 reverse primers for TCR Jbeta segments was used. TCRdb retrieved this table from immuneACCESS and kept in-frame rearrangements only. Not all clones are present; in checked studies, unresolved V genes account for under half, and no reason is known for the remainder. For this sample the table gives about 150,000 clones, of which 83% were detected only once. Less than 2% of the sample rests with the top ten. Sample: PBMCs. Source of these receptors: a man aged 40-55 years in good health and CMV-seronegative.

The chain uses TRBV7-6 and TRBJ2-1; TRBD2 matches 8 bases. The CDR3 covers 15 residues. Per the germline V gene, CDR1 is SGHVS and CDR2 is FNYEAQ. The V and J ends lost 5 bases and 6 bases, in that order; junction bases with no gene match: 9. The CDR3 loop reads CASSRTSPEVNEQFF. In nucleotides, the CDR3 is TGTGCCAGCAGCCGGACTAGCCCGGAGGTCAATGAGCAGTTCTTC. The full variable domain, completed using reference TRBV7-6 and TRBJ2-1, is GAGVSQSPRYKVTKRGQDVALRCDPISGHVSLYWYRQALGQGPEFLTYFNYEAQQDKSGLPNDRFSAERPEGSISTLTIQRTEQRDSAMYRCASSRTSPEVNEQFFGPGTRLTVL.

The chain joins TRBV7-9 to TRBJ2-7; 7 bases are shared with TRBD1. CDR1 is SEHNR and CDR2 is FQNEAQ in the germline V gene (reference sequence). CDR3 length equals 14 residues. V lost 6 bases and J lost 2; bases outside the gene matches: 7. This CDR3 reads CASSQDRPPYEQYF. The CDR3 coding sequence is TGTGCCAGCAGTCAGGACAGGCCCCCCTACGAGCAGTACTTC.

Comments on this clone: Sequence at one end of the junction differs from germline and may be a read error. The CDR3 reads CASSPPEGAPPNGKLFF. The DNA for the CDR3 is TGCGCCAGCAGTCCCCCAGAGGGGGCGCCGCCCAATGGAAAACTGTTTTTT. The gene calls are TRBV23-1 and TRBJ1-4, with 7 bases fitting TRBD1. TRBV23-1 belongs to the ORF category, with a function that is uncertain. This CDR3 spans 17 amino acids.

This rearrangement joins TRBV5-4 to TRBJ1-1, with TRBD1 identical over 10 bases. This CDR3 region has 14 residues. CDR1 and CDR2 (germline): SGHNT, YYREEE (reference sequence). V shed 3 bases and J 5 bases; nucleotides not matched to a gene: 4. The CDR3 DNA sequence: TGTGCCAGCAGCTCGGACAGGGGGGAGACTGAAGCTTTCTTT. It translates to CASSSDRGETEAFF.

This clone has only a few counts. This sequence joins TRBV5-4 and TRBJ1-4; tentatively, D is TRBD1 (6 bases). CDR3 length equals 14 residues. CDR1 and CDR2 (germline): SGHNT, YYREEE (reference sequence). Trimming left V 0 bases short and J 8 bases short, with 11 bases between. CDR3 amino acids: CASSLAGAREKLFF. The CDR3 nucleotides are TGTGCCAGCAGCTTGGCAGGGGCGCGAGAAAAACTGTTTTTT. The whole variable domain, remainder taken from reference TRBV5-4 and TRBJ1-4, is ETGVTQSPTHLIKTRGQQVTLRCSSQSGHNTVSWYQQALGQGPQFIFQYYREEENGRGNFPPRFSGLQFPNYSSELNVNALELDDSALYLCASSLAGAREKLFFGSGTQLSVL.

This clone was detected a few times. V usage is TRBV5-1 and J usage is TRBJ2-5; 7 nucleotides align to TRBD2. The CDR3 runs 16 residues. Germline CDR1 SGHRS, CDR2 YFSETQ. Trimming took 3 bases from V and 2 from J; bases not matched to a gene: 10. The CDR3, as DNA: TGCGCCAGCAGCTGGGGAACGCGGGGGAGTCAAGAGACCCAGTACTTC. Translation gives CASSWGTRGSQETQYF. The whole variable domain, filled in from reference TRBV5-1 and TRBJ2-5, reads KAGVTQTPRYLIKTRGQQVTLSCSPISGHRSVSWYQQTPGQGLQFLFEYFSETQRNKGNFPGRFSGRQFSNSRSEMNVSTLELGDSALYLCASSWGTRGSQETQYFGPGTRLLVL.

This rearrangement joins TRBV19 to TRBJ2-1; TRBD2 matches 9 bases. The V gene end was trimmed by 6 bases and the J gene end by 4 bases; junction bases not matched to a gene: 10. This CDR3 contains 16 residues. CDR1 is LNHDA and CDR2 is SQIVND in the germline V gene (reference sequence). CDR3 coding DNA: TGTGCCAGTAGCGAGTTGTATAGCGGGAGTTACAATGAGCAGTTCTTC. This gives the protein CASSELYSGSYNEQFF.

The V and J genes are TRBV11-2 and TRBJ1-3; tentative D call: TRBD1 (6 bases). Trimming removed 0 bases from V and 4 bases from J, with 13 bases in between. This CDR3 is 16 amino acids long. Per the germline V gene, CDR1 is SGHAT and CDR2 is FQNNGV. The CDR3 protein is CASSLENRVKGNTIYF. CDR3 coding DNA: TGTGCCAGCAGCTTAGAGAACAGGGTGAAGGGAAACACCATATATTTT. Combining the CDR3 with reference TRBV11-2 and TRBJ1-3 gives the whole variable domain EAGVAQSPRYKIIEKRQSVAFWCNPISGHATLYWYQQILGQGPKLLIQFQNNGVVDDSQLPKDRFSAERLKGVDSTLKIQPAKLEDSAVYLCASSLENRVKGNTIYFGEGSWLTVV.

This chain joins TRBV19 and TRBJ2-5; 12 nucleotides agree with TRBD2. Germline CDR1 reads LNHDA; CDR2 reads SQIVND (reference sequence). The trim removed 5 bases at V and 2 bases at J, leaving 6 bases unmatched. There are 16 residues in the CDR3. CDR3 DNA sequence: TGTGCCAGTAGTTTCCTAGCGGGGGGGGATCAAGAGACCCAGTACTTC. Amino acids: CASSFLAGGDQETQYF.